Below are 12 T cell receptor beta chains sequenced from a single sample in a study of T cells in Graves' hyperthyroidism and ophthalmopathy. Template material for amplifying TCR beta CDR3 regions consisted of RNA transcripts. HTBI primers were the set used in a first-round RT-PCR of the TCR CDR3. Using its own MiXCR run on the multiplex PCR reads, TCRdb lists one record per CDR3 protein. This repertoire shows 400,000 or so distinct CDR3 sequences, about 14% found once; its top ten account for about 19%. The sample comprised blood. Receptors originate from a woman aged 30 to 39 with Graves' ophthalmopathy.

This clonotype was counted ten times or more. This chain uses TRBV20-1 with TRBJ1-4; D remains ambiguous. The CDR3 is 14 residues long. The germline V gene has CDR1 DFQATT and CDR2 SNEGSKA (reference sequence). Trimming took 4 bases from V and 0 from J, leaving 9 bases between them. The CDR3 DNA is TGCAGTGCTACGACCTCGGCAACTAATGAAAAACTGTTTTTT. It translates to CSATTSATNEKLFF.

This clonotype has at least ten counts. DNA of the CDR3: TGCAGTGCCAAAACGGTAGCGGCGGGTTTAGATACGCAGTATTTT. Translated, it gives CSAKTVAAGLDTQYF. The chain combines TRBV20-1 with TRBJ2-3; TRBD2 might be the D (6 bases). The CDR3 extends over 15 amino acids. The germline V and J ends were trimmed by 6 bases and 5 bases, with 21 bases remaining between them. Germline CDR1 DFQATT, CDR2 SNEGSKA (reference sequence).

This clonotype was recorded a few times. The chain links TRBV24-1 to TRBJ2-1; TRBD2 is a possible D gene (5 bases). The CDR3 spans 15 residues. V was cut by 2 bases and J by 3 bases, with 10 bases left in between. CDR1 and CDR2 from the germline V gene are KGHDR and SFDVKD. The CDR3 DNA is TGTGCCACCAGTGATTATGGCCGGGACTACAATGAGCAGTTCTTC. This sequence encodes CATSDYGRDYNEQFF.

This clonotype came up many times. The chain recombines TRBV28 with TRBJ2-5; tentative D call: TRBD1 (6 bases). This CDR3 comprises 14 residues. Trimming shortened V by 6 bases and J by 5 bases, and 16 bases separated the two germline ends. Germline CDR1 and CDR2: MDHEN and SYDVKM. In DNA, the CDR3 is TGTGCCAGCAGCCCCAGGGGCAGCGAGGAGACCCAGTACTTC. Protein sequence: CASSPRGSEETQYF. Drawing the rest from reference TRBV28 and TRBJ2-5, the complete variable domain is DVKVTQSSRYLVKRTGEKVFLECVQDMDHENMFWYRQDPGLGLRLIYFSYDVKMKEKGDIPEGYSVSREKKERFSLILESASTNQTSMYLCASSPRGSEETQYFGPGTRLLVL.

This clonotype was detected ten times or more. The CDR3 protein is CASSQEDRAGNTIYF. The CDR3 nucleotides are TGCGCCAGCAGCCAGGAAGACAGGGCTGGAAACACCATATATTTT. The chain couples TRBV4-1 to TRBJ1-3, with TRBD1 matching over 7 bases. The CDR3 totals 15 residues. The junction had 4 bases not matched to a gene; V was cut back by 3 bases and J by 2 bases. Germline assignment: CDR1 MGHRA and CDR2 YSYEKL.

This clonotype was seen at least ten times. This sequence joins TRBV30 and TRBJ2-2, with D maybe TRBD1 (5 bases). This CDR3 has 13 amino acids. V was cut by 0 bases and J by 6 bases, with 8 bases left in between. CDR1 is GTSNPN, CDR2 SVGIG, per germline (reference sequence). CDR3 sequence: CAWSVGRAGELFF. CDR3 nucleotides: TGTGCCTGGAGTGTAGGCAGGGCCGGGGAGCTGTTTTTT.

Details on this clonotype: The junction departs from germline at one end; a sequencing error may be responsible. The V call is TRBV6-1, the J call TRBJ2-7; TRBD2 matches at 7 bases. The CDR3 sequence is 14 residues long. CDR1 and CDR2 (germline): MNHNS, SASEGT. Here the CDR3 reads CASSKAGLDYEQYF. The CDR3 DNA sequence: TGTGCCAGCAGTAAAGCGGGGCTGGACTACGAGCAGTACTTC.

The gene calls are TRBV5-4 and TRBJ2-7; D may be TRBD1 (5 bases). Germline CDR1 SGHNT, CDR2 YYREEE (reference sequence). The CDR3 covers 13 residues. V was clipped by 3 bases and J by 7 bases, with 14 bases between them. In DNA, the CDR3 is TGTGCCAGCAGCTCTGACAGCATGGGGGAGCAGTACTTC. Its protein is CASSSDSMGEQYF.

The rearrangement links TRBV28 to TRBJ2-3; D remains ambiguous. This CDR3 region has 15 residues. Germline loops: CDR1 MDHEN, CDR2 SYDVKM. Trimming took 4 bases from V and 0 from J, leaving 11 bases between them. The chain's CDR3 is CASSYASPSTDTQYF. The CDR3 DNA reads TGTGCCAGCAGTTACGCCAGCCCTAGCACAGATACGCAGTATTTT.

The chain joins TRBV12-3 or TRBV12-4 to TRBJ1-3; D call uncertain. There are 10 residues in the CDR3. CDR3 in DNA: TGTCAGCAAATTGGAAACACCATATATTTT. It encodes CQQIGNTIYF.

Points on this clonotype: With a much larger clone just one base away, this may be a read error. The chain recombines TRBV10-3 with TRBJ1-1; D unclear. CDR3 length: 16 amino acids. Trimming pared 6 bases from V and 4 bases from J, leaving 21 bases between. Germline CDR1 reads ENHRY; CDR2 reads SYGVKD. In DNA, the CDR3 is TGTGCCATCAGGACCCCCCTTGTTAATCGGAGCACTGAAGCTTTCTTT. It translates to CAIRTPLVNRSTEAFF.

This clonotype came up many times. The chain combines TRBV12-3 or TRBV12-4 with TRBJ2-5; TRBD2 aligns across 15 bases. V shed 7 bases and J 9 bases; nucleotides not matched to a gene: 6. This CDR3 has 14 residues. The DNA of the CDR3 is TGTGCCAGCACCCTGGGACTAGCGGGGGGTGCCCAGTACTTC. Translated: CASTLGLAGGAQYF.